What follows are 32 T cell receptor beta chains derived from one specimen sequenced in a study of response to subunit inactivated influenza vaccine. A single record per CDR3 protein comes from TCRdb applying MiXCR to the RT-PCR reads. Altogether around 750,000 distinct CDR3 sequences are present, around 20% being singletons, with the ten largest covering about a tenth. The input for sequencing was PBMCs from blood, taken about 5 days after vaccination. Receptors were obtained from a man aged 45-65 years who received an inactivated influenza vaccine.

This clonotype showed up many times. This chain joins TRBV4-1 and TRBJ2-2; tentatively, D is TRBD2 (5 bases). The CDR3 runs 14 residues. Germline CDR1 reads MGHRA; CDR2 reads YSYEKL. V was shortened by 10 bases and J by 6 bases, with 18 bases between the two germline ends. The DNA of the CDR3 is TGCGCCACCAGACGGGGTTTTCTCGCCGGGGAGCTGTTTTTT. Protein product: CATRRGFLAGELFF.

The V gene is TRBV11-2, the J gene TRBJ2-2; possibly TRBD2 for D (5 bases). CDR3 length: 16 residues. Germline CDR1 and CDR2: SGHAT and FQNNGV. V was clipped by 5 bases and J by 4 bases, with 17 bases between them. CDR3 amino acids: CASSGKEVFGTGELFF. CDR3 sequence (DNA): TGTGCCAGCAGCGGCAAGGAGGTGTTCGGCACCGGGGAGCTGTTTTTT.

The sample holds a few counts of this clonotype. The J gene is TRBJ2-1, the V gene TRBV7-6, with D perhaps matching TRBD1 or TRBD2 (6 bases each). Per germline, CDR1 SGHVS and CDR2 FNYEAQ. V was trimmed by 6 bases and J by 2 bases, leaving 11 bases between them. The CDR3 spans 14 residues. The CDR3 DNA is TGTGCCAGCAGTACCGGGGGCCCCTACAATGAGCAGTTCTTC. Its translation: CASSTGGPYNEQFF.

In its sample, this clonotype was seen a few times. The V gene is TRBV7-2, the J gene TRBJ2-4; possibly TRBD2 for D (5 bases). The V gene lost 2 bases and the J gene lost 3 bases, with 8 bases spanning the gap. The CDR3 is 14 residues long. CDR1 and CDR2 from the germline V gene are SGHTA and FQGNSA. The CDR3 is CASSLREGKNIQYF. The CDR3 DNA follows: TGTGCCAGCAGCTTACGCGAGGGCAAAAACATTCAGTACTTC.

The J gene is TRBJ2-1, the V gene TRBV4-3; 8 nucleotides line up with TRBD2. The J segment lost 13 bases and the V segment lost 1 base, leaving 12 bases of the junction unmatched. Germline lookup yields CDR1 LGHNA and CDR2 YSLEER. The CDR3 length is 15 residues. CDR3 nucleotides: TGCGCCAGCAGCCAAGGGACGGGGGGGCTTGCATTACAGTTCTTC. Protein sequence: CASSQGTGGLALQFF.

The rearrangement joins TRBV29-1 to TRBJ2-3; 7 bases map to TRBD1. The CDR3 is 13 residues long. The trim removed 6 bases at V and 7 bases at J, leaving 10 bases unmatched. Germline V gene lookup returns CDR1 SQVTM and CDR2 ANQGSEA. The CDR3 sequence: CSVRTGARNTQYF. Here the CDR3 DNA reads TGCAGCGTACGAACAGGGGCAAGAAATACGCAGTATTTT.

Turning to this clonotype: A much larger clone is a single base away; this may be a read error. This chain links TRBV7-2 with TRBJ2-1; the match to TRBD2 covers 7 bases. Per germline, CDR1 SGHTA and CDR2 FQGNSA. The CDR3 runs to 14 residues. The V gene end was trimmed by 0 bases and the J gene end by 8 bases; junction bases not matched to a gene: 4. The CDR3 spells CASSLAGGAYEQFF. The CDR3 DNA sequence: TGTGCCAGCAGCTTAGCGGGAGGGGCCTATGAGCAGTTCTTC.

This clonotype was observed a few times. The chain has TRBV12-3 or TRBV12-4 and TRBJ1-2; tentative D call: TRBD1 (6 bases). This CDR3 has 17 amino acids. V lost 6 bases to trimming and J lost 2 bases, with 22 bases between them. The CDR3 bases are TGTGCCAGCAGCTTAACAGGGTCAACACCCAGCAACTATGGCTACACCTTC. Amino acid sequence: CASSLTGSTPSNYGYTF.

The chain is built from TRBV11-2 and TRBJ2-5; D possibly uses TRBD1 or TRBD2 (7 bases each). V was shortened by 5 bases and J by 4 bases, with 23 bases between the two germline ends. The CDR3 contains 17 residues. Germline V gene data show CDR1 as SGHAT and CDR2 as FQNNGV. CDR3 coding DNA: TGTGCCAGCAGCCTCCGGCGCTTGGGAGGGGGCCGAGAGACCCAGTACTTC. Encoded protein: CASSLRRLGGGRETQYF. Using reference TRBV11-2 and TRBJ2-5 for the parts outside the CDR3, the full variable domain is EAGVAQSPRYKIIEKRQSVAFWCNPISGHATLYWYQQILGQGPKLLIQFQNNGVVDDSQLPKDRFSAERLKGVDSTLKIQPAKLEDSAVYLCASSLRRLGGGRETQYFGPGTRLLVL.

J is TRBJ1-4 and V is TRBV4-3; no reliable D call. CDR3 length equals 14 residues. From germline, CDR1 is LGHNA and CDR2 YSLEER. V was shortened by 0 bases and J by 8 bases, with 10 bases between the two germline ends. CDR3 amino acids: CASSQDPRREKLFF. In DNA, the CDR3 is TGCGCCAGCAGCCAAGATCCCAGGCGCGAAAAACTGTTTTTT.

The sample holds a few counts of this clonotype. The chain has TRBV20-1 and TRBJ1-1; D might be TRBD1 (6 bases). Trimming cost V 5 bases and J 5 bases, with 15 bases left between them. Germline V gene data show CDR1 as DFQATT and CDR2 as SNEGSKA (reference sequence). There are 13 residues in the CDR3. The CDR3 loop reads CSAPRQVLTEAFF. CDR3 sequence (DNA): TGCAGTGCTCCCCGACAGGTGTTAACTGAAGCTTTCTTT.

This clonotype was detected only a few times. In DNA, the CDR3 is TGTGCCAGCAATCTGGGGCCTGAAGCTTTCTTT. This encodes CASNLGPEAFF. The chain has TRBV5-6 and TRBJ1-1; TRBD1 is a possible D gene (5 bases). This CDR3 has 11 residues. Trimming shortened V by 6 bases and J by 6 bases, and 9 bases separated the two germline ends. The germline V gene has CDR1 SGHDT and CDR2 YYEEEE.

The chain joins TRBV12-5 to TRBJ2-2, with D perhaps TRBD1 (5 bases). V was pared by 4 bases and J by 6 bases, with 21 bases between. Germline loops: CDR1 LGHNT, CDR2 FRNRAP. This CDR3 region has 17 residues. The CDR3 DNA reads as TGTGCTAGTGGTTCAGGGCCGGGCCGTCTTCGTGCCGGGGAGCTGTTTTTT. Its protein product is CASGSGPGRLRAGELFF.

V usage is TRBV28 and J usage is TRBJ2-7, with D possibly TRBD2 on 5 matching bases. The CDR3 runs 10 residues. Germline CDR1 is MDHEN and CDR2 is SYDVKM. V shed 8 bases and J shed 5 bases, with 7 bases lying between them. The CDR3 DNA sequence: TGTGCCAGCGGGAGAAACGAGCAGTACTTC. This gives the protein CASGRNEQYF.

The table lists this clonotype with a few counts. The chain employs TRBV5-4 and TRBJ2-4; possibly TRBD2 for D (7 bases). V lost 4 bases to trimming and J lost 0 bases, with 17 bases between them. The CDR3 spans 17 residues. Germline CDR1 and CDR2: SGHNT and YYREEE (reference sequence). The CDR3 sequence is CASSPGGVDIAKNIQYF. The CDR3 coding sequence is TGTGCCAGCAGCCCGGGGGGCGTAGACATAGCCAAAAACATTCAGTACTTC.

The CDR3 loop is CSVESLPVGQENYGYTF. DNA of the CDR3: TGCAGCGTTGAAAGCCTACCTGTCGGACAGGAGAACTATGGCTACACCTTC. The rearrangement joins TRBV29-1 to TRBJ1-2, with 7 bases identical to TRBD1. CDR3 length equals 17 residues. In germline, CDR1 is SQVTM, CDR2 ANQGSEA. The V and J ends lost 2 bases and 2 bases, in that order; junction bases with no gene match: 14.

The rearrangement uses TRBV28 and TRBJ2-3; 8 bases are a match to TRBD2. CDR3 length: 15 residues. Germline V CDR1 and CDR2: MDHEN, SYDVKM. V dropped 7 bases and J dropped 5; count of bases not matched to a gene: 11. CDR3 residues: CASIAPGGQLDTQYF. The CDR3 DNA reads as TGTGCCAGCATTGCGCCGGGGGGGCAGTTAGATACGCAGTATTTT.

This clonotype was recorded a few times. The J gene is TRBJ1-5, the V gene TRBV7-2; unclear D gene. The V gene's germline CDR1 is SGHTA and CDR2 FQGNSA. The CDR3 loop spans 15 amino acids. Trimming removed 1 base at V and 1 base at J, with 8 bases between. The chain's CDR3 is CASSLGGKSNQPQHF. The CDR3 region has the DNA TGTGCCAGCAGCTTAGGTGGGAAAAGCAATCAGCCCCAGCATTTT.

CDR3 amino acids: CAISRLASDEQFF. In DNA form, the CDR3 reads TGTGCCATCAGTAGACTAGCTAGCGATGAGCAGTTCTTC. The chain combines TRBV10-3 with TRBJ2-1; 7 nucleotides line up with TRBD2. The germline V gene encodes CDR1 ENHRY and CDR2 SYGVKD. The CDR3 is 13 amino acids. V shed 5 bases and J 8 bases; nucleotides not matched to a gene: 6.

V usage is TRBV9 and J usage is TRBJ1-5, with D unresolved. The CDR3 totals 14 residues. The V gene's germline CDR1 is SGDLS and CDR2 YYNGEE. V was cut by 5 bases and J by 0 bases, with 9 bases left in between. The CDR3: CASSGSYSNQPQHF. CDR3 nucleotide sequence: TGTGCCAGCAGTGGGAGCTATAGCAATCAGCCCCAGCATTTT. Combining the CDR3 with reference TRBV9 and TRBJ1-5 gives the whole variable domain DSGVTQTPKHLITATGQRVTLRCSPRSGDLSVYWYQQSLDQGLQFLIQYYNGEERAKGNILERFSAQQFPDLHSELNLSSLELGDSALYFCASSGSYSNQPQHFGDGTRLSIL.

This clonotype was observed a handful of times. J is TRBJ2-1 and V is TRBV4-2; 10 bases map to TRBD1. J gave up 7 bases and V 2 bases, and 17 bases lay outside the gene matches. This CDR3 region has 19 residues. Germline CDR1 reads LGHNA; CDR2 reads YNFKEQ. Written as DNA, the CDR3 is TGTGCCAGCAGCCAACTTCCGGGACAGGGGCTTCGGAGGGGGAATGAGCAGTTCTTC. This codes for CASSQLPGQGLRRGNEQFF.

This sequence joins TRBV20-1 and TRBJ2-5; D is possibly TRBD1 (6 bases). V dropped 4 bases and J dropped 5 bases, with 14 bases sitting between them. The CDR3 has 13 residues. Germline CDR1 and CDR2: DFQATT and SNEGSKA (reference sequence). The CDR3 nucleotides read TGCAGTGCTATAAAGGGGGTAGGGGAGACCCAGTACTTC. Amino acids: CSAIKGVGETQYF.

This clonotype has only a few counts. The V gene is TRBV13, the J gene TRBJ1-6; D is ambiguous. The CDR3 covers 14 residues. The germline V gene encodes CDR1 PRHDT and CDR2 FYEKMQ (reference sequence). With 0 bases removed from V and 9 bases from J, the gap between germline ends came to 9 bases. The CDR3 loop is CASSLGGLGSPLHF. CDR3 bases: TGTGCCAGCAGCTTAGGGGGTCTCGGTTCACCCCTCCACTTT.

V is TRBV7-9 and J is TRBJ1-1; 7 positions agree with TRBD1. This CDR3 has 15 amino acids. Germline V gene data show CDR1 as SEHNR and CDR2 as FQNEAQ (reference sequence). Trimming at V came to 5 bases and at J to 0 bases, leaving 6 bases not matched to a gene. Written as DNA, the CDR3 is TGTGCCAGCAGCCAGTGGACAGGACTGAACACTGAAGCTTTCTTT. This translates into CASSQWTGLNTEAFF.

This clonotype was counted a few times. This chain joins TRBV6-2 or TRBV6-3 and TRBJ2-5; 7 bases match TRBD1. This CDR3 is 14 amino acids long. Germline V gives CDR1 MNHEY, CDR2 SVGEGT. With 5 bases clipped from V and 7 bases from J, the junction kept 10 bases outside the gene matches. The CDR3 loop reads CASSGGQFVGTQYF. CDR3 nucleotide sequence: TGTGCCAGCAGTGGGGGACAGTTCGTTGGGACCCAGTACTTC.

The chain couples TRBV4-3 to TRBJ2-1, with 12 bases lining up with TRBD2. Germline V CDR1 and CDR2: LGHNA, YSLEER. V trimming: 4 bases; J trimming: 4 bases; junction bases outside the gene matches: 5. CDR3 length equals 16 residues. The CDR3 loop reads CASSRGLAGTYNEQFF. As DNA, the CDR3 is TGCGCCAGCAGCCGAGGACTAGCGGGGACATACAATGAGCAGTTCTTC.

This chain joins TRBV6-5 and TRBJ2-1; 9 bases agree with TRBD2. The CDR3 spans 14 residues. The junction had 1 base not matched to a gene; V was cut back by 0 bases and J by 7 bases. The germline CDR1 and CDR2 sequences are MNHEY and SVGAGI. CDR3 coding DNA: TGTGCCAGCAGTTACTCTAGCGGGAGAAATGAGCAGTTCTTC. It codes for CASSYSSGRNEQFF.

V gene TRBV5-1 combines with J gene TRBJ2-5; D not resolved. Trimming stripped 4 bases from V and 1 base from J, with 14 bases between. The CDR3 covers 15 residues. CDR1 is SGHRS and CDR2 is YFSETQ in the germline V gene. CDR3: CASSAIPQSQETQYF. The CDR3 DNA is TGCGCCAGCAGCGCCATCCCACAGAGCCAAGAGACCCAGTACTTC.

Written as DNA, the CDR3 is TGTGCCAGCACTAATAGCGGGAGAGGGAGGGATACGCAGTATTTT. It encodes CASTNSGRGRDTQYF. The chain uses TRBV6-1 and TRBJ2-3; TRBD2 matches at 9 bases. The CDR3 runs to 15 residues. The V and J ends lost 7 bases and 6 bases, in that order; junction bases with no gene match: 11. CDR1 and CDR2 (germline): MNHNS, SASEGT.

This clonotype appeared a few times. The chain has TRBV20-1 and TRBJ2-1; 10 positions match TRBD2. Germline values: CDR1 DFQATT, CDR2 SNEGSKA (reference sequence). V was pared by 5 bases and J by 4 bases, with 5 bases of the junction left unmatched. The CDR3 is 14 residues long. CDR3 DNA: TGCAGTGCTCGAACTAGCGGGAAATACAATGAGCAGTTCTTC. Protein product: CSARTSGKYNEQFF.

Only a few counts were recorded for this clonotype. The chain is built from TRBV20-1 and TRBJ1-2, with 11 bases that match TRBD1. Germline CDR1 is DFQATT and CDR2 is SNEGSKA (reference sequence). The CDR3 totals 17 residues. The trim removed 5 bases at V and 0 bases at J, leaving 11 bases unmatched. The CDR3 bases are TGCAGTGCTCCAGGAGGGACAGGGGGACAAGCTAACTATGGCTACACCTTC. Residues: CSAPGGTGGQANYGYTF.

The chain links TRBV7-2 to TRBJ1-2; D may be TRBD1 (6 bases). V lost 6 bases to trimming and J lost 4 bases, with 9 bases between them. Germline V gives CDR1 SGHTA, CDR2 FQGNSA. The length of the CDR3 is 12 residues. CDR3 protein: CASRGTPYGYTF. The CDR3, as DNA: TGTGCCAGCAGAGGGACACCCTATGGCTACACCTTC.